A single sample is the source of the 5 T cell receptor beta chains below, sequenced in a study of blood T cell repertoires in COVID-19. Here immunoSEQ multiplex PCR was the method, and the copy in TCRdb shows in-frame clones only, minus some. The sample yields almost 400,000 clones, 89% seen once. Sequencing was done on a sample of PBMCs or T cells enriched from blood (not recorded which). The receptor set was obtained from a woman under 40 who had recovered from COVID-19.

The V call is TRBV19, the J call TRBJ1-2; a weak D match, TRBD1 (6 bases). The V end was cut by 9 bases, the J end by 3 bases, with 8 bases between. The CDR3 spans 11 residues. Germline loops: CDR1 LNHDA, CDR2 SQIVND (reference sequence). In DNA, the CDR3 is TGTGCCAGCACAGGGTACTATGGCTACACCTTC. This sequence encodes CASTGYYGYTF. The full variable domain, its missing parts supplied by reference TRBV19 and TRBJ1-2, is DGGITQSPKYLFRKEGQNVTLSCEQNLNHDAMYWYRQDPGQGLRLIYYSQIVNDFQKGDIAEGYSVSREKKESFPLTVTSAQKNPTAFYLCASTGYYGYTFGSGTRLTVV.

The chain employs TRBV6-2 or TRBV6-3 and TRBJ1-5; TRBD1 aligns across 7 bases. CDR3 length equals 14 residues. CDR1 MNHEY and CDR2 SVGEGT come from the germline V gene. Trimming removed 5 bases from V and 5 bases from J; junction bases left unmatched: 6. Here the CDR3 DNA reads TGTGCCAGCAGTAACAGGGGCCGGGATCAGCCCCAGCATTTT. It yields the protein CASSNRGRDQPQHF.

This rearrangement joins TRBV5-4 to TRBJ2-5, with 8 bases identical to TRBD2. CDR1 is SGHNT, CDR2 YYREEE, per germline (reference sequence). The ends lost 0 bases at V and 11 bases at J; junction bases unmatched: 6. This CDR3 has 13 amino acids. For the CDR3, the DNA is TGTGCCAGCAGCTTGGAGTGGGGGACTAGTCAGTACTTC. This codes for CASSLEWGTSQYF.

CDR3 coding DNA: TGTGCCAGCAGCCAAACGAGGGATCAGCCCCAGCATTTT. As protein: CASSQTRDQPQHF. This chain joins TRBV7-9 and TRBJ1-5; D ambiguous. CDR3 length: 13 residues. Germline CDR1 is SEHNR and CDR2 is FQNEAQ (reference sequence). Trimming stripped 5 bases from V and 5 bases from J, with 10 bases between. Full variable domain (missing parts from reference TRBV7-9 and TRBJ1-5): DTGVSQNPRHKITKRGQNVTFRCDPISEHNRLYWYRQTLGQGPEFLTYFQNEAQLEKSRLLSDRFSAERPKGSFSTLEIQRTEQGDSAMYLCASSQTRDQPQHFGDGTRLSIL.

The chain has TRBV19 and TRBJ1-2; a weak D match, TRBD1 (6 bases). Germline values: CDR1 LNHDA, CDR2 SQIVND (reference sequence). V shed 6 bases and J shed 2 bases, with 10 bases lying between them. CDR3 size: 13 residues. The CDR3 DNA sequence: TGTGCCAGTAGAGTGGGGGCGAACTATGGCTACACCTTC. This codes for CASRVGANYGYTF.